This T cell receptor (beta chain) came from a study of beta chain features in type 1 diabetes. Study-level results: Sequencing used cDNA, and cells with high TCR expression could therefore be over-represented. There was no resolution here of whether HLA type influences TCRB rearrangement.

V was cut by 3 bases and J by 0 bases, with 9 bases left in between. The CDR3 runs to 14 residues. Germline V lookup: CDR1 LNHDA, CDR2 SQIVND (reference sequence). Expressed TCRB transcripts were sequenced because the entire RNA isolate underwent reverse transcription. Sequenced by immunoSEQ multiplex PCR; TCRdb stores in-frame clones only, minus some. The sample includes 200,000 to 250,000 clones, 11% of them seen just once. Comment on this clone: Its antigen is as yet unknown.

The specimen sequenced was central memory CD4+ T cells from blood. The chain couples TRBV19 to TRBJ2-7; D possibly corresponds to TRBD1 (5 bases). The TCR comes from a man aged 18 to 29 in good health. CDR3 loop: CASSMRQGSYEQYF. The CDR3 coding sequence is TGTGCCAGTAGTATGCGGCAGGGCTCCTACGAGCAGTACTTC.